This TCR beta chain was retrieved from a study of blood T cell repertoires in COVID-19. On the study more broadly: PBMCs, B-cell-depleted T cells, or T cells provided the cDNA or gDNA that made up the material.

Germline lookup yields CDR1 KGHDR and CDR2 SFDVKD. Trimming took 9 bases from V and 9 from J, leaving 8 bases between them. This CDR3 region has 10 residues. In the original processing: Amplification of reference gene primers was used by the study to estimate nucleated cell counts. Clones were read by immunoSEQ multiplex PCR, and TCRdb kept only the in-frame ones, dropping some. The V and J calls and clone size were taken over from that table, and D and trimming were inferred from the DNA. The sample has some 120,000 clones; 88% are singletons. The chain joins TRBV24-1 to TRBJ2-1; D is uncertain. This sequence originates from a woman aged 50 to 65 with active or convalescent COVID-19. Sequenced input: peripheral blood. CDR3 residues: CATPLGEQFF. The CDR3 coding sequence is TGTGCCACCCCCCTCGGTGAGCAGTTCTTC.